This T cell receptor beta chain derives from a study of T cell responses to AZD1222 COVID-19 vaccine. Findings of the study overall: Among AZD1222 vaccinees, only five to seven were seropositive at baseline. Samples come after the peak T cell response, not at day 14. The donor group comprised mostly white British people and more females; the analysis possibly underestimated clonal diversity.

There are a few counts of this clone. The target antigen is unknown. Here immunoSEQ multiplex PCR was the method, and the copy in TCRdb shows in-frame clones only, minus some. The data show about 130,000 clones, 80% to 90% seen once. The CDR3 has 16 residues. Germline V gives CDR1 DFQATT, CDR2 SNEGSKA (reference sequence). Trimming removed 3 bases from V and 7 bases from J; junction bases left unmatched: 13. The V call is TRBV20-1, the J call TRBJ2-1; TRBD2 agrees at 9 bases. This sample comprised peripheral blood, obtained on day 0 of AZD1222 vaccination. The TCR originated in an adult in good health. CDR3 region: CSASLPGGSGRNEQFF. The CDR3 DNA reads TGCAGTGCTAGTCTCCCGGGCGGTAGCGGGAGAAATGAGCAGTTCTTC.